This record concerns one T cell receptor (beta chain) sequence. Its antigen is undetermined. The record originates from a study of graft-versus-host responses after intestinal transplantation. Study details: Recipients were given multivisceral, liver-intestinal, or isolated intestinal transplants.

From germline, CDR1 is SGHRS and CDR2 YFSETQ. The CDR3 runs to 15 residues. V lost 4 bases to trimming and J lost 4 bases, with 16 bases between them. Findings and caveats of the study: The recipient marrow held GvH clones, and some of them showed up first in ileum or blood.

Using immunoSEQ multiplex PCR, the repertoire was profiled, and TCRdb retains in-frame clones only, with some absent. Altogether around 50,000 clones are present, around 84% being singletons, with the ten largest covering about 0.43%. The material was unstimulated CD4+ T cells sorted from spleen or lymph node cells, obtained before transplant. This chain uses TRBV5-1 with TRBJ2-3; D gene uncertain. This receptor was obtained from a human donor who was the organ donor for an intestinal transplant. The CDR3 sequence: CASSETSLGADTQYF. Written as DNA, the CDR3 is TGCGCCAGCAGCGAGACTTCTTTAGGCGCAGATACGCAGTATTTT.